This TCR beta chain was obtained from a study of cytomegalovirus exposure and HLA in healthy donors. Whole-study results and caveats: Beyond CMV serostatus, there was no information to go on about immune exposure.

PCR amplification relied on 60 Vbeta primers (plus 13 Jbeta primers). Clones were read by immunoSEQ multiplex PCR, and TCRdb kept only the in-frame ones, dropping some. The sample records 150,000 to 200,000 clones, 80% being singletons. From germline, CDR1 is SNHLY and CDR2 FYNNEI. The CDR3 extends over 13 amino acids. V lost 2 bases, J lost 5 bases, and 0 bases stayed unmatched. About this clone itself: The antigen is unknown.

J is TRBJ1-5 and V is TRBV2, with 7 nucleotides matching TRBD1. Sequencing used PBMCs. The receptor was derived from a woman aged 25 to 39 in good health and CMV-seronegative. CDR3 nucleotides: TGTGCCAGCAGTGAACAGGGGGATCAGCCCCAGCATTTT. Translating it yields CASSEQGDQPQHF. Based on the CDR3 plus reference TRBV2 and TRBJ1-5, the full variable domain is EPEVTQTPSHQVTQMGQEVILRCVPISNHLYFYWYRQILGQKVEFLVSFYNNEISEKSEIFDDQFSVERPDGSNFTLKIRSTKLEDSAMYFCASSEQGDQPQHFGDGTRLSIL.